The clone carrying this T cell receptor (beta chain) appeared a few times. As yet, its antigen is unknown. CDR1 SEHNR and CDR2 FQNEAQ come from the germline V gene (reference sequence). Trimming took off 6 bases at V and 5 bases at J, with 7 bases between the two ends. The CDR3 runs to 11 residues. This PCR relied on a set of 60 Vbeta primers and 13 Jbeta primers. Sequencing used immunoSEQ multiplex PCR; TCRdb keeps in-frame clones, though not all of them. The table includes about 170,000 clones, about 75% detected once. This specimen comes from a study of cytomegalovirus exposure and HLA in healthy donors. Findings and limits, study-wide: Common viral pathogens (according to a later analysis) appeared linked to several of the most significant clusters.

The chain is built from TRBV7-9 and TRBJ1-1; no reliable D call. Sequencing was carried out using PBMCs. This clonotype originated in a female donor in good health and CMV-seronegative. The CDR3 nucleotides read TGTGCCAGCAGGCCCCAGACTGAAGCTTTCTTT. Translation: CASRPQTEAFF. The variable domain in full, with the rest retrieved from reference TRBV7-9 and TRBJ1-1, is DTGVSQNPRHKITKRGQNVTFRCDPISEHNRLYWYRQTLGQGPEFLTYFQNEAQLEKSRLLSDRFSAERPKGSFSTLEIQRTEQGDSAMYLCASRPQTEAFFGQGTRLTVV.